The 11 T cell receptor beta chains below were found in one sample sequenced in a study of identical twins (dated by TCRdb to about 2016). The method behind the library was 5' RACE. TCRdb shows the sequencer as Illumina HiSeq 2000. TCRdb ran its own pipeline on the public reads, namely fastp trimming at Q25 and MiXCR clone calling, and kept in-frame beta chains. Rows are unified per CDR3 protein, each entry keeping the most common DNA and genes. This sample lists roughly 230,000 distinct CDR3 sequences; around 8% were detected once. The biggest ten clones account for approximately 3% of the sample. In addition, the sample was reused for a study of yellow fever vaccine responses in identical twins.

Sequencing used CD8+ T cells sorted from blood. These receptors all come from a woman between 18 and 30 years old in good health.

This clonotype was found many times. The chain combines TRBV28 with TRBJ1-5; TRBD1 matches 8 bases. This CDR3 region has 14 residues. Looked up from germline, CDR1 is MDHEN and CDR2 is SYDVKM. J was trimmed by 7 bases and V by 5 bases; bases with no gene match: 7. CDR3 coding DNA: TGTGCCAGCAGTCCGACAGGGGAAACACAGCCCCAGCATTTT. Translated: CASSPTGETQPQHF.

This clonotype was seen a handful of times. V usage is TRBV30 and J usage is TRBJ2-3; D not certain. The germline V gene encodes CDR1 GTSNPN and CDR2 SVGIG (reference sequence). The germline V and J ends were trimmed by 0 bases and 8 bases, with 15 bases remaining between them. This CDR3 is built from 14 residues. The CDR3 loop reads CAWSVGEGIGTQYF. CDR3 bases: TGTGCCTGGAGTGTAGGAGAAGGCATAGGTACGCAGTATTTT. Together with reference TRBV30 and TRBJ2-3, the CDR3 gives the full variable domain: SQTIHQWPATLVQPVGSPLSLECTVEGTSNPNLYWYRQAAGRGLQLLFYSVGIGQISSEVPQNLSASRPQDRQFILSSKKLLLSDSGFYLCAWSVGEGIGTQYFGPGTRLTVL.

CDR3 bases: TGTGCCAGCAGCTTAAGGGCCTTCTCCTACGAGCAGTACTTC. Protein sequence: CASSLRAFSYEQYF. V is TRBV11-1 and J is TRBJ2-7; D unclear. The CDR3 has 14 residues. V was trimmed by 2 bases and J by 0 bases, leaving 8 bases between them. Per the germline V gene, CDR1 is SGHAT and CDR2 is FQDESV (reference sequence).

V is TRBV5-5 and J is TRBJ2-5, with 9 bases identical to TRBD2. Germline CDR1 SGHKS, CDR2 YYEKEE (reference sequence). V lost 4 bases and J lost 5; bases outside the gene matches: 9. The CDR3 loop spans 15 amino acids. The CDR3 nucleotides are TGTGCCAGCAGCGTCGGTAGCGGGAGTGGGGAGACCCAGTACTTC. Its protein is CASSVGSGSGETQYF.

V usage is TRBV10-3 and J usage is TRBJ2-7, with 13 bases identical to TRBD2. V shed 5 bases, J shed 3 bases, and the junction held 13 bases outside the gene matches. Germline V gene sequence: CDR1 ENHRY, CDR2 SYGVKD. This CDR3 region has 18 residues. The CDR3 spells CAISPGTSGVPLDYEQYF. In DNA, the CDR3 is TGTGCCATCAGTCCAGGGACTAGCGGGGTGCCCCTGGACTACGAGCAGTACTTC.

This clonotype showed up many times. The V and J genes are TRBV4-1 and TRBJ1-5; D is undetermined. The germline V gene encodes CDR1 MGHRA and CDR2 YSYEKL. Trimming pared 4 bases from V and 0 bases from J, leaving 10 bases between. The CDR3 is 15 amino acids. Written as DNA, the CDR3 is TGCGCCAGCAGCCCAGTGGGCTATAGCAATCAGCCCCAGCATTTT. Its translation: CASSPVGYSNQPQHF.

This clonotype was picked up many times. This chain links TRBV20-1 with TRBJ2-1; TRBD2 aligns across 10 bases. J lost 5 bases, V lost 4 bases, and 5 bases had no gene match. Germline CDR1 and CDR2: DFQATT and SNEGSKA (reference sequence). The CDR3 sequence is 14 residues long. CDR3 loop: CSAIGLAANNEQFF. The CDR3 nucleotides read TGCAGTGCTATTGGACTAGCGGCAAACAATGAGCAGTTCTTC.

The chain has TRBV7-9 and TRBJ2-2; possibly TRBD1 for D (5 bases). The CDR3 spans 15 residues. V was cut by 5 bases and J by 1 base, with 11 bases left in between. Per the germline V gene, CDR1 is SEHNR and CDR2 is FQNEAQ (reference sequence). The CDR3 bases are TGTGCCAGCAGCCATCAGCAGGGGAACACCGGGGAGCTGTTTTTT. It encodes CASSHQQGNTGELFF.

In its sample, this clonotype was seen many times. This sequence joins TRBV7-3 and TRBJ2-7; D is perhaps TRBD1 (5 bases). V shed 5 bases and J shed 3 bases, with 11 bases lying between them. The CDR3 runs to 13 residues. CDR1 and CDR2 from the germline V gene are SGHTA and FQGTGA. CDR3 in amino acids: CASSLGAVYEQYF. For the CDR3, the DNA is TGTGCCAGCAGCCTTGGGGCCGTCTACGAGCAGTACTTC. The whole variable domain, filled in from reference TRBV7-3 and TRBJ2-7, reads GAGVSQTPSNKVTEKGKYVELRCDPISGHTALYWYRQSLGQGPEFLIYFQGTGAADDSGLPNDRFFAVRPEGSVSTLKIQRTERGDSAVYLCASSLGAVYEQYFGPGTRLTVT.

J is TRBJ2-1 and V is TRBV7-9, with D perhaps matching TRBD1 or TRBD2 (6 bases each). CDR3 length: 12 amino acids. Trimming stripped 8 bases from V and 9 bases from J, with 14 bases between. Looked up from germline, CDR1 is SEHNR and CDR2 is FQNEAQ (reference sequence). CDR3 protein: CASYAGTCEQFF. The CDR3 bases are TGTGCCAGCTATGCGGGGACATGTGAGCAGTTCTTC.

Only a few counts were recorded for this clonotype. This chain links TRBV20-1 with TRBJ1-1; no clear D. V lost 1 base, J lost 3 bases, and 9 bases lay in between. CDR3 length: 13 amino acids. Per germline, CDR1 DFQATT and CDR2 SNEGSKA (reference sequence). The CDR3, as DNA: TGCAGTGCTAGAGGACGCCTGGACACTGAAGCTTTCTTT. Translated: CSARGRLDTEAFF.